The entry below gives a single TCR beta chain sequence along with its context. For sequencing, patients were chosen who had shown expansion of CD8+CD57+ cells by flow cytometry. These data are taken from a study of CD8+CD57+ T cells in acquired aplastic anemia. As for the study in general: The average for DNA from sorted CD4+ and CD8+ cells was 2.5 to 4 ug.

Germline V CDR1 and CDR2: DFQATT, SNEGSKA (reference sequence). There are 15 residues in the CDR3. The V and J ends lost 3 bases and 4 bases, in that order; junction bases with no gene match: 11. CDR3 and TCR beta VDJ profiling relied on a genomic DNA template. TCRdb re-called the reads with MiXCR, one entry per CDR3 protein. The table records about 200,000 distinct CDR3 sequences, about 60% of them present only once. V and J are TRBV20-1 and TRBJ2-7; 8 bases are a match to TRBD2. The clonotype comes from a human donor with aplastic anemia. The sequenced material came from sorted CD4+, CD8+, or CD8+CD57+ T cells (not recorded which) from PBMCs. This CDR3 is CSASLGGTSLYEQYF. As DNA, the CDR3 is TGCAGTGCTAGCTTGGGGGGGACTAGTTTGTACGAGCAGTACTTC.